These 5 T cell receptor beta chains came from one sample sequenced in a study of T cell responses to AZD1222 COVID-19 vaccine. This table comes from immunoSEQ multiplex PCR, and its TCRdb copy is limited to in-frame clones, with some not included. The top ten clones hold approximately 1.7% of a sample with around 210,000 clones, about 95% of them seen once. Sequencing was performed on peripheral blood, taken 28 days after the second dose of the MenACWY control vaccine. These receptors were obtained from an adult who received the MenACWY meningococcal vaccine as a control.

The gene calls are TRBV29-1 and TRBJ1-2; TRBD1 agrees at 7 bases. CDR3 size: 14 residues. Trimming at V came to 0 bases and at J to 8 bases, leaving 9 bases not matched to a gene. The germline gives CDR1 SQVTM, CDR2 ANQGSEA. CDR3 region: CSVEDLDRTGGYTF. The CDR3 bases are TGCAGCGTTGAAGATCTGGACAGGACAGGAGGCTACACCTTC.

The rearrangement links TRBV30 to TRBJ2-5; TRBD1 aligns across 8 bases. In germline, CDR1 is GTSNPN, CDR2 SVGIG (reference sequence). This CDR3 region has 13 residues. V shed 5 bases and J 1 base; nucleotides not matched to a gene: 3. The CDR3 is CAWDRGRQETQYF. CDR3 nucleotides: TGTGCCTGGGACAGGGGCCGCCAAGAGACCCAGTACTTC.

This clone was counted once. V is TRBV7-9 and J is TRBJ2-7; D unresolved. The germline V gene has CDR1 SEHNR and CDR2 FQNEAQ (reference sequence). V was cut by 6 bases and J by 0 bases, with 12 bases left in between. CDR3 length: 14 residues. CDR3 amino acids: CASSFTESSYEQYF. In nucleotides, the CDR3 is TGTGCCAGCAGTTTCACAGAGAGCTCCTACGAGCAGTACTTC.

The chain carries TRBV18 and TRBJ2-5; 7 bases align to TRBD2. Germline CDR1 reads KGHSH; CDR2 reads LQKENI. With V trimmed by 0 bases and J by 4 bases, 11 bases remained unmatched. The CDR3 consists of 17 residues. For the CDR3, the DNA is TGTGCCAGCTCACCACCAGACAGACTAGCCGGGGGAGAGACCCAGTACTTC. Translation: CASSPPDRLAGGETQYF.

The chain is built from TRBV28 and TRBJ2-3; possible D gene TRBD2, 6 bases. The V gene lost 3 bases and the J gene lost 0 bases, with 16 bases spanning the gap. Germline-derived CDR1 and CDR2 are MDHEN and SYDVKM. This CDR3 is 17 amino acids long. CDR3 loop: CASSFPTGDYSTDTQYF. For the CDR3, the DNA is TGTGCCAGCAGTTTCCCGACGGGAGATTACAGCACAGATACGCAGTATTTT.